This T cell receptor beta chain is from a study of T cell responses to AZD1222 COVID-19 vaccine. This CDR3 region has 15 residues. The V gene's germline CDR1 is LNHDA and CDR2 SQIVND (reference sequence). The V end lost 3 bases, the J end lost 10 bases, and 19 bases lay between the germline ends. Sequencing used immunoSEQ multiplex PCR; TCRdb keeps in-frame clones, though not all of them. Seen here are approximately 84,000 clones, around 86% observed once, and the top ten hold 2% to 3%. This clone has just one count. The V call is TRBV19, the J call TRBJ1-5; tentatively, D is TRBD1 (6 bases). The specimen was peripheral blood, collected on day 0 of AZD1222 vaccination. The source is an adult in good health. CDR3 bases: TGTGCCAGTAGTATCACGGGAGGGACACCAGGTCCCCAGCATTTT. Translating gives CASSITGGTPGPQHF.